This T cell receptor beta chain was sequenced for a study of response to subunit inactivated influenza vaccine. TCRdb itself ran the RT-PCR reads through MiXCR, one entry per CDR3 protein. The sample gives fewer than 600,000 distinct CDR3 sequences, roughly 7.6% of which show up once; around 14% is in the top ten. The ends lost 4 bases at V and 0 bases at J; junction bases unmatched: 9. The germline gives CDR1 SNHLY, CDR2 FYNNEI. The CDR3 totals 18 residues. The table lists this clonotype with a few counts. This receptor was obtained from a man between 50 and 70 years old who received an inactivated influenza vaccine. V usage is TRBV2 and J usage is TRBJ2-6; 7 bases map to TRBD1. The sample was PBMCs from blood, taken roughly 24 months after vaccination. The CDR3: CASSVLDRSFSGANVLTF. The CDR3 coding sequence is TGTGCCAGCAGTGTTTTGGACAGGTCTTTCTCTGGGGCCAACGTCCTGACTTTC. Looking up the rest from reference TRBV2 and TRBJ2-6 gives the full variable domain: EPEVTQTPSHQVTQMGQEVILRCVPISNHLYFYWYRQILGQKVEFLVSFYNNEISEKSEIFDDQFSVERPDGSNFTLKIRSTKLEDSAMYFCASSVLDRSFSGANVLTFGAGSRLTVL.